A single sample gave rise to the 10 T cell receptor beta chains below, sequenced in a study of blood T cell repertoires in COVID-19. Method: immunoSEQ multiplex PCR; TCRdb's copy keeps in-frame clones and lacks some. The sample carries about 160,000 clones, 80% to 90% recorded once. The sequenced sample was peripheral blood. Receptors were obtained from a woman aged 70 to 79 with acute or convalescent COVID-19.

This chain joins TRBV10-3 and TRBJ2-3; D is unclear. V lost 6 bases and J 5 bases, leaving 6 bases between the germline ends. From germline, CDR1 is ENHRY and CDR2 SYGVKD. CDR3 size: 11 residues. CDR3 sequence reads: CAISQIDTQYF. DNA for the CDR3: TGTGCCATCAGCCAAATAGATACGCAGTATTTT.

The V gene is TRBV6-6, the J gene TRBJ2-3; the match to TRBD1 covers 10 bases. The V segment lost 6 bases and the J segment 1 base; nucleotides outside the gene matches: 4. This CDR3 is 15 amino acids long. CDR1 is MNHNY and CDR2 is SVGAGI in the germline V gene (reference sequence). This chain's CDR3 is CASRPGTGGTDTQYF. The CDR3 DNA reads TGTGCCAGCAGACCCGGGACAGGGGGCACAGATACGCAGTATTTT.

This rearrangement joins TRBV28 to TRBJ1-4, with D possibly TRBD1 on 5 matching bases. V was trimmed by 2 bases and J by 7 bases, leaving 11 bases between them. Germline lookup yields CDR1 MDHEN and CDR2 SYDVKM. CDR3 length: 14 amino acids. The CDR3 loop reads CASSLRGLGEKLFF. In nucleotides, the CDR3 is TGTGCCAGCAGTTTACGGGGGTTGGGTGAAAAACTGTTTTTT.

This sequence joins TRBV3-1 (or the pseudogene TRBV3-2) and TRBJ1-2, with 10 bases that match TRBD1. Trimming at V came to 2 bases and at J to 1 base, leaving 28 bases not matched to a gene. CDR1 and CDR2 from the germline V gene are LGHDT and YNNKEL (reference sequence). CDR3 length: 24 amino acids. The CDR3 DNA sequence: TGTGCCAGCAGCCAAATATATGTAGGGGGACAGGGGCCCTACGGAACCACTCTTAACTATGGCTACACCTTC. Translation: CASSQIYVGGQGPYGTTLNYGYTF.

The chain links TRBV25-1 to TRBJ1-4, with 8 bases matching TRBD1. The junction had 5 bases not matched to a gene; V was cut back by 3 bases and J by 8 bases. This CDR3 is 14 amino acids long. Looked up from germline, CDR1 is MGHDK and CDR2 is SYGVNS. CDR3 in amino acids: CASSDDRGGEKLFF. CDR3 coding DNA: TGTGCCAGCAGTGACGACAGGGGCGGCGAAAAACTGTTTTTT.

The chain is built from TRBV27 and TRBJ2-1; 14 nucleotides align to TRBD2. The CDR3 spans 15 residues. With V trimmed by 4 bases and J by 8 bases, 4 bases remained unmatched. Per germline, CDR1 MNHEY and CDR2 SMNVEV (reference sequence). CDR3 region: CASSSGTSGGDEQFF. The CDR3 DNA reads as TGTGCCAGCAGTTCGGGGACTAGCGGGGGAGATGAGCAGTTCTTC.

This chain uses TRBV6-1 with TRBJ1-3; D is unclear. Germline CDR1 is MNHNS and CDR2 is SASEGT. Trimming pared 1 base from V and 0 bases from J, leaving 7 bases between. This CDR3 spans 15 amino acids. The CDR3 here is CASSEVGGSGNTIYF. The CDR3 coding sequence is TGTGCCAGCAGTGAAGTCGGCGGCTCTGGAAACACCATATATTTT.

V usage is TRBV5-8 and J usage is TRBJ2-3, with 7 bases lining up with TRBD1. Looked up from germline, CDR1 is SGHTS and CDR2 is YDEGEE. Trimming removed 1 base from V and 0 bases from J; junction bases left unmatched: 2. The CDR3 contains 15 residues. DNA of the CDR3: TGTGCCAGCAGCTTGTCGGGACAGAGCACAGATACGCAGTATTTT. This codes for CASSLSGQSTDTQYF.

The V and J genes are TRBV19 and TRBJ1-1; TRBD1 aligns across 7 bases. Germline CDR1 LNHDA, CDR2 SQIVND (reference sequence). The CDR3 covers 14 residues. V shed 5 bases, J shed 4 bases, and the junction held 7 bases outside the gene matches. The CDR3 coding sequence is TGTGCCAGTAGTGAGGACAGGCTAGGCACTGAAGCTTTCTTT. Translated: CASSEDRLGTEAFF.

V gene TRBV2 combines with J gene TRBJ1-2, with D hard to call. The CDR3 is 16 amino acids. Trimming left V 1 base short and J 2 bases short, with 14 bases between. Germline-derived CDR1 and CDR2 are SNHLY and FYNNEI. In DNA, the CDR3 is TGTGCCAGCAGTGAAGTTGGTCAGGCCCAGAACTATGGCTACACCTTC. Translating gives CASSEVGQAQNYGYTF. The full variable domain, its missing parts supplied by reference TRBV2 and TRBJ1-2, is EPEVTQTPSHQVTQMGQEVILRCVPISNHLYFYWYRQILGQKVEFLVSFYNNEISEKSEIFDDQFSVERPDGSNFTLKIRSTKLEDSAMYFCASSEVGQAQNYGYTFGSGTRLTVV.